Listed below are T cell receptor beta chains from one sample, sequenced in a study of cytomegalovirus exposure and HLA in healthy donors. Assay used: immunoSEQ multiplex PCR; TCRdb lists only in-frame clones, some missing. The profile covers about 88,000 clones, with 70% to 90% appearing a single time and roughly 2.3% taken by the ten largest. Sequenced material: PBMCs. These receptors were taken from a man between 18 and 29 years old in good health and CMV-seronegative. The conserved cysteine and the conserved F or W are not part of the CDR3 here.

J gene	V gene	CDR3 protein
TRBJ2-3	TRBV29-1	SVDPLTSGHPSTDTQY
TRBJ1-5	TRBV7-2	ASSPLETVNSNQPQH
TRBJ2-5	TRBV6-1	ACCGRIVQETQY
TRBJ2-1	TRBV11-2	ASSPRTSGYNEQF
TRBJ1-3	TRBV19	ATSDRLSSGNTIY
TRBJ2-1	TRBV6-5	ARGGNEQF
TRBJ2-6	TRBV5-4	ASRKIGQGVSGANVLT
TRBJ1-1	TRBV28	ASGPVGGGLTEAF
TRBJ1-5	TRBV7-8	ASSSTSSGGLNQPQH
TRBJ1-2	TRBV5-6	ASSLGQGRHGYT
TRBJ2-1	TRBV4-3	ASSQDSRGYNEQF
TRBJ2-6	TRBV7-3	ASSPYPSVPGGANVLT
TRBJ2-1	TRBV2	ASSGSGRAHLVTNEQF
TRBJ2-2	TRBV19	ASSIRGRTTGELF
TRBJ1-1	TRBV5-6	ASSLPRTGMNTEAF
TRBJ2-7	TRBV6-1	ASSSAGGVGYEQY
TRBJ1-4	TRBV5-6	ASSLQGAGEKLF
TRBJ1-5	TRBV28	ASSPLRGSNQPQH
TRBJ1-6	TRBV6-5	ASRPTGRYNSPLH
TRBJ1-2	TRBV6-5	ASSPDRNYGYT
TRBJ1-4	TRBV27	ASSPGTGGSEKLF
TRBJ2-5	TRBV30	AWKGKTETQY
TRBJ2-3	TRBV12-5	ASSTSGQTDTQY
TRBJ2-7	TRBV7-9	SSSLAASGSPEQY
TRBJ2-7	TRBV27	ASQDRTPPDHYEQY
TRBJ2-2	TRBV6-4	ASSDSDTGELF
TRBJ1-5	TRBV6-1	ASSESPGSSNQPQH
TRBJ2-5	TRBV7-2	ASSLVASGSSPKETQY
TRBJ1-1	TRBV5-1	ASSLAGTDYTEAF
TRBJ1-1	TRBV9	ASSASGTAATEAF
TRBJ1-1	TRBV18	ASSPPGSKGATEAF
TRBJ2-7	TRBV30	AWSPGCEQY
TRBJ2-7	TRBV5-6	ASSLWAGRRQAKQY
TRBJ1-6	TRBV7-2	ASSWWGQNSPLH
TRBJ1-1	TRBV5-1	ASSIGQNTEAF
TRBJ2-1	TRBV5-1	ASSLSGGLAGGTPNRNEQF
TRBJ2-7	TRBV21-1	ASSKGRGGTVAMRGYEQY
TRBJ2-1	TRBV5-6	ASSWGDPDYNEQF
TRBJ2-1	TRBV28	ASRLDSPSGNYNEQF
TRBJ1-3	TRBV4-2	ASSQLQDGDSGNTIY
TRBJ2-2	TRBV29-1	SVRELRGNTGELF
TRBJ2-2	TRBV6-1	ASSGRQGAPGELF
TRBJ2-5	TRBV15	ATSRAGGRGQETQY
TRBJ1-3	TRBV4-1	ASSQALLQGRRNTIY
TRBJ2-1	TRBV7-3	ASSLILRRERSYNEQF
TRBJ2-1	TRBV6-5	ASSSDLYNEQF
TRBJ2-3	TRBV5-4	ASSLVPLDTDTQY
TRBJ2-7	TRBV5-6	ASSFRGIGEQY
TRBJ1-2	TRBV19	ASSIPSGGAYGYT
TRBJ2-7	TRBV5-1	ASSSGLAGGSSYEQY
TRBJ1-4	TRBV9	ASSVDLHRDNEKLF
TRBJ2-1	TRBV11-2	ASRGASESSYNEQF
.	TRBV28	ASSPGQLSRYEQY
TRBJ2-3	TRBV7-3	ASSEQGSTDTQY
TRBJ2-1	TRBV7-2	ASSLARGAYNEQF